Each of the 27 T cell receptor beta chains below was sequenced from the same sample in a study of cytomegalovirus exposure and HLA in healthy donors. PCR employed 60 Vbeta and 13 Jbeta primers. TCRdb's copy holds only in-frame clones and misses some; the assay was immunoSEQ multiplex PCR. The sample shows 95,000 to 150,000 clones, 77% of them seen only once. The sample taken for sequencing was PBMCs. The receptors originated from a human donor in good health.

The V and J genes are TRBV4-2 and TRBJ2-1, with TRBD2 identical over 9 bases. The CDR3 loop spans 14 amino acids. CDR1 and CDR2 from the germline V gene are LGHNA and YNFKEQ. V trimming: 0 bases; J trimming: 7 bases; junction bases outside the gene matches: 1. The CDR3 loop is CASSQETSGNEQFF. The CDR3 DNA reads as TGTGCCAGCAGCCAAGAAACTAGCGGGAATGAGCAGTTCTTC.

This clone showed up just a few times. The chain joins TRBV28 to TRBJ1-1, with no clear D. Trimming removed 7 bases from V and 4 bases from J, with 13 bases in between. Germline CDR1 MDHEN, CDR2 SYDVKM. This CDR3 contains 13 residues. The CDR3 sequence: CASKAGVGTEAFF. As DNA, the CDR3 is TGTGCCAGCAAGGCAGGCGTTGGCACTGAAGCTTTCTTT.

The V and J genes are TRBV7-8 and TRBJ2-7, with D perhaps matching TRBD2 (6 bases). The CDR3 sequence is 14 residues long. V lost 0 bases, J lost 3 bases, and 9 bases lay in between. Looked up from germline, CDR1 is SGHVS and CDR2 is FQNEAQ. The CDR3 DNA is TGTGCCAGCAGCTTAGCGCTGGAGGGCTACGAGCAGTACTTC. Translation gives CASSLALEGYEQYF.

This chain joins TRBV2 and TRBJ1-5; no reliable D call. The CDR3 length is 13 residues. Germline loops: CDR1 SNHLY, CDR2 FYNNEI. The V and J ends lost 8 bases and 3 bases respectively, with 11 bases between them. CDR3 sequence reads: CASVREANQPQHF. For the CDR3, the DNA is TGTGCCAGCGTCCGGGAGGCCAATCAGCCCCAGCATTTT.

V is TRBV2 and J is TRBJ2-2; a possible D gene is TRBD1 (6 bases). CDR1 is SNHLY and CDR2 is FYNNEI in the germline V gene. CDR3 length: 17 residues. Trimming removed 3 bases from V and 4 bases from J, with 18 bases in between. The chain's CDR3 is CASSDQLTGHLTGELFF. The CDR3 nucleotides are TGTGCCAGCAGTGACCAACTAACAGGGCACCTCACCGGGGAGCTGTTTTTT.

The sample holds one count of this clone. The chain links TRBV5-1 to TRBJ2-5, with 10 bases matching TRBD2. The junction had 13 bases not matched to a gene; V was cut back by 0 bases and J by 2 bases. From germline, CDR1 is SGHRS and CDR2 YFSETQ. The CDR3 is 19 amino acids. In DNA, the CDR3 is TGCGCCAGCAGCTTGGGTTACTATGCTAGCGGGAGCAATCAAGAGACCCAGTACTTC. This encodes CASSLGYYASGSNQETQYF.

V usage is TRBV27 and J usage is TRBJ1-1; TRBD1 is a possible D gene (5 bases). This CDR3 is 13 amino acids long. In germline, CDR1 is MNHEY, CDR2 SMNVEV (reference sequence). Between the trimmed V and J ends, which lost 4 bases and 6 bases, there was a span of 12 bases. The CDR3 DNA follows: TGTGCCAGCAGTTCCGCAGGGTCCCCTGAAGCTTTCTTT. Residues: CASSSAGSPEAFF.

In this sample, this clone turned up once. The chain carries TRBV4-1 and TRBJ2-3, with D tentatively TRBD2 (6 bases). The CDR3 is 17 residues long. Germline CDR1 is MGHRA and CDR2 is YSYEKL. Trimming cost V 3 bases and J 3 bases, with 19 bases left between them. This chain's CDR3 is CASSHAGWGGETDTQYF. DNA of the CDR3: TGCGCCAGCAGCCATGCCGGGTGGGGCGGGGAGACAGATACGCAGTATTTT.

This chain links TRBV7-8 with TRBJ2-7; possible D gene TRBD2, 6 bases. Trimming cost V 0 bases and J 4 bases, with 10 bases left between them. CDR3 length: 14 amino acids. CDR1 and CDR2 (germline): SGHVS, FQNEAQ. CDR3 sequence (DNA): TGTGCCAGCAGCTTAGCAGGGGAGGCTTACGAGCAGTACTTC. This codes for CASSLAGEAYEQYF.

The chain couples TRBV27 to TRBJ2-4; D is possibly TRBD1 (6 bases). Trimming pared 6 bases from V and 8 bases from J, leaving 17 bases between. There are 14 residues in the CDR3. Germline V gives CDR1 MNHEY, CDR2 SMNVEV (reference sequence). The CDR3 DNA reads as TGTGCCAGCAGAGCTGGGGACACGCGGGACATTCAGTACTTC. Translation: CASRAGDTRDIQYF.

The chain recombines TRBV30 with TRBJ2-7; 10 bases fit TRBD2. The germline gives CDR1 GTSNPN, CDR2 SVGIG (reference sequence). Germline trimming cut 2 bases from V and 6 bases from J; bases unmatched to any gene: 7. This CDR3 comprises 14 residues. CDR3 in amino acids: CAWSLSGRASEQYF. CDR3 DNA sequence: TGTGCCTGGAGTCTCAGCGGGAGGGCCTCCGAGCAGTACTTC.

The chain links TRBV28 to TRBJ2-2; 11 nucleotides line up with TRBD2. CDR3 length equals 14 residues. Losses at the gene ends were 5 bases for V and 8 bases for J; bases not matched to a gene: 4. CDR1 is MDHEN and CDR2 is SYDVKM in the germline V gene. The CDR3 spells CASSVRLAGGELFF. As DNA, the CDR3 is TGTGCCAGCAGTGTCAGACTAGCGGGAGGGGAGCTGTTTTTT.

The genes are TRBV30 and TRBJ2-1, with D possibly TRBD2 on 5 matching bases. The CDR3 is made up of 17 amino acids. Between the trimmed V and J ends, which lost 1 base and 5 bases, there was a span of 21 bases. Germline V gives CDR1 GTSNPN, CDR2 SVGIG (reference sequence). CDR3 in amino acids: CAWSAPIRGRSDNEQFF. The DNA of the CDR3 is TGTGCCTGGAGTGCCCCCATTCGCGGGCGTTCTGACAATGAGCAGTTCTTC.

This rearrangement joins TRBV7-6 to TRBJ1-1; D gene unclear. Germline V gene lookup returns CDR1 SGHVS and CDR2 FNYEAQ. V was cut by 5 bases and J by 2 bases, with 9 bases left in between. CDR3 length equals 13 residues. The DNA of the CDR3 is TGTGCCAGCAGCGCGGACTCTAACACTGAAGCTTTCTTT. As protein: CASSADSNTEAFF.

The chain uses TRBV27 and TRBJ1-1, with D maybe TRBD1 (5 bases). The length of the CDR3 is 15 residues. CDR1 and CDR2 (germline): MNHEY, SMNVEV (reference sequence). V lost 6 bases and J lost 3, with 17 bases in between. The chain's CDR3 is CASSPITPRDTEAFF. Written as DNA, the CDR3 is TGTGCCAGCAGCCCGATTACCCCCAGGGACACTGAAGCTTTCTTT.

The chain combines TRBV5-1 with TRBJ2-5, with 11 bases lining up with TRBD2. CDR3 length equals 18 residues. J gave up 5 bases and V 0 bases, and 12 bases lay outside the gene matches. The germline V gene has CDR1 SGHRS and CDR2 YFSETQ. The CDR3 loop is CASSLATATSGIGETQYF. CDR3 DNA: TGCGCCAGCAGCTTGGCGACCGCGACTAGCGGGATTGGTGAGACCCAGTACTTC.

Regarding this clone: At the DNA level, this CDR3 is encoded by other sequences in the same sample as well. The chain uses TRBV19 and TRBJ1-4; tentatively, D is TRBD1 (5 bases). This CDR3 comprises 13 residues. Germline-derived CDR1 and CDR2 are LNHDA and SQIVND (reference sequence). Trimming left V 7 bases short and J 4 bases short, with 10 bases between. In DNA, the CDR3 is TGTGCCAGTAACGGGGACTTTAATGAAAAACTGTTTTTT. Its protein is CASNGDFNEKLFF.

The chain uses TRBV27 and TRBJ2-2; 7 bases match TRBD1. Germline lookup yields CDR1 MNHEY and CDR2 SMNVEV (reference sequence). The ends lost 2 bases at V and 3 bases at J; junction bases unmatched: 3. CDR3 size: 15 residues. Here the CDR3 reads CASSLKGQYTGELFF. The CDR3 nucleotides read TGTGCCAGCAGTTTAAAGGGACAGTACACCGGGGAGCTGTTTTTT.

This chain links TRBV4-2 with TRBJ2-7; the match to TRBD2 covers 11 bases. The germline V gene has CDR1 LGHNA and CDR2 YNFKEQ. V was clipped by 0 bases and J by 4 bases; unmatched bases: 2. The CDR3 is made up of 15 amino acids. Here the CDR3 DNA reads TGTGCCAGCAGCCAAGATACTAGCGGGAGTTACGAGCAGTACTTC. It yields the protein CASSQDTSGSYEQYF.

The chain couples TRBV28 to TRBJ2-7; TRBD1 matches at 7 bases. CDR1 MDHEN and CDR2 SYDVKM come from the germline V gene. The junction had 4 bases not matched to a gene; V was cut back by 2 bases and J by 0 bases. The CDR3 runs 15 residues. The CDR3 coding sequence is TGTGCCAGCAGTTTAGTAGGGGGCCCCTCCTACGAGCAGTACTTC. This codes for CASSLVGGPSYEQYF.

The chain uses TRBV19 and TRBJ1-5; D gene ambiguous. Germline loops: CDR1 LNHDA, CDR2 SQIVND (reference sequence). The CDR3 spans 13 residues. The V and J ends lost 7 bases and 2 bases respectively, with 9 bases between them. The CDR3 spells CASTPTGNQPQHF. Written as DNA, the CDR3 is TGTGCCAGTACCCCAACGGGCAATCAGCCCCAGCATTTT.

This clone was observed a few times. The chain combines TRBV2 with TRBJ1-6; D is ambiguous. V was shortened by 6 bases and J by 5 bases, with 8 bases between the two germline ends. The CDR3 has 13 amino acids. Per germline, CDR1 SNHLY and CDR2 FYNNEI. The CDR3 region is CASRGSHNSPLHF. Written as DNA, the CDR3 is TGTGCCAGCAGGGGGAGCCATAATTCACCCCTCCACTTT.

The rearrangement joins TRBV11-2 to TRBJ2-3; TRBD2 aligns across 10 bases. With 3 bases clipped from V and 6 bases from J, the junction kept 9 bases outside the gene matches. CDR3 length: 16 amino acids. Germline V gene data show CDR1 as SGHAT and CDR2 as FQNNGV. CDR3 loop: CASSFPTSGTLDTQYF. The CDR3 DNA reads TGTGCCAGCAGCTTCCCAACTAGCGGGACCCTCGATACGCAGTATTTT.

This rearrangement joins TRBV6-5 to TRBJ1-2; 9 nucleotides match TRBD1. Germline lookup yields CDR1 MNHEY and CDR2 SVGAGI. V was pared by 5 bases and J by 8 bases, with 9 bases of the junction left unmatched. The CDR3 consists of 14 residues. In DNA form, the CDR3 reads TGTGCCAGCAGTCAAGAACAGGGGGCTCGAGGCTACACCTTC. Residues: CASSQEQGARGYTF.

The V gene is TRBV11-2, the J gene TRBJ2-7; D gene uncertain. From germline, CDR1 is SGHAT and CDR2 FQNNGV. This CDR3 contains 14 residues. Deletions cut 7 bases from V and 3 bases from J, with 16 bases between. CDR3 DNA sequence: TGTGCCAGCAACCCGACTGGCCCCCTCTACGAGCAGTACTTC. Translating it yields CASNPTGPLYEQYF.

V usage is TRBV6-5 and J usage is TRBJ2-7; a weak D match, TRBD1 (5 bases). The ends were cut back, 4 bases at V and 4 bases at J, with 17 bases in the middle. Germline values: CDR1 MNHEY, CDR2 SVGAGI. The CDR3 spans 15 residues. DNA of the CDR3: TGTGCCAGCAGTTGGGGCCGACAACCTCCTTACGAGCAGTACTTC. Translation: CASSWGRQPPYEQYF.

V and J are TRBV27 and TRBJ1-5; D gene ambiguous. The CDR3 sequence is 15 residues long. Germline CDR1 reads MNHEY; CDR2 reads SMNVEV (reference sequence). V lost 3 bases to trimming and J lost 0 bases, with 9 bases between them. The CDR3 here is CASSFNSYSNQPQHF. The CDR3, as DNA: TGTGCCAGCAGTTTTAACAGCTATAGCAATCAGCCCCAGCATTTT.